This entry concerns a single T cell receptor (beta chain). This sample is part of a study of T cell responses to AZD1222 COVID-19 vaccine. Study overall: Combined were second doses at about 4 or about 12 weeks.

Measured with immunoSEQ multiplex PCR; TCRdb has only the in-frame clones, and not every one. The sample includes around 200,000 clones, just over 85% of them seen just once. The origin of this receptor is an adult in good health. Material: peripheral blood, obtained on day 0 of AZD1222 vaccination.

The CDR3 loop reads CASRPPSNSPLHF. CDR3 DNA sequence: TGTGCCAGCAGACCACCCTCCAATTCACCCCTCCACTTT. This sequence joins TRBV28 and TRBJ1-6; the D is unclear. The germline V gene encodes CDR1 MDHEN and CDR2 SYDVKM. The ends were cut back, 6 bases at V and 7 bases at J, with 10 bases in the middle. This CDR3 has 13 residues.